This T cell receptor (beta chain) was captured by sequencing in a study of blood T cell repertoires in COVID-19. Study background: Samples taken during acute and convalescent COVID-19 were collected in the United States, Italy and Spain.

As handled by the study authors: Scientists estimated how many nucleated cells there were by amplifying reference gene primers. Clones were read by immunoSEQ multiplex PCR, and TCRdb kept only the in-frame ones, dropping some. The V and J calls and clone size come from that table; D and trimming were worked out from the DNA. The sample consists of tens of thousands of clones, 86% of them appearing once. The trim removed 7 bases at V and 4 bases at J, leaving 10 bases unmatched. CDR1 is MNHEY, CDR2 SVGAGI, per germline. The CDR3 length is 15 residues. The chain uses TRBV6-5 and TRBJ1-5, with 7 nucleotides matching TRBD1. Specimen: peripheral blood. This clonotype originated in a human donor in a cohort sampled during active COVID-19. As DNA, the CDR3 is TGTGCCAGCACCGTCCGGGACAGAGGGAATCAGCCCCAGCATTTT. As protein: CASTVRDRGNQPQHF.